These 9 T cell receptor beta chains were sequenced from one sample in a study of blood T cell repertoires in COVID-19. The repertoire was sequenced with immunoSEQ multiplex PCR; TCRdb's copy has only in-frame clones and lacks some. Of 150,000 to 200,000 clones listed, around nine tenths are singletons. Sequencing was performed on peripheral blood. These receptors were obtained from a man in his sixties or seventies with acute or convalescent COVID-19.

The gene calls are TRBV25-1 and TRBJ2-3, with TRBD2 identical over 9 bases. There are 15 residues in the CDR3. V was clipped by 3 bases and J by 2 bases; unmatched bases: 3. Germline V gene sequence: CDR1 MGHDK, CDR2 SYGVNS. The CDR3 coding sequence is TGTGCCAGCAGTGAGGAGCGGGGGGCCACAGATACGCAGTATTTT. Translation gives CASSEERGATDTQYF.

The V and J genes are TRBV11-2 and TRBJ1-5, with D tentatively TRBD1 (5 bases). The germline V and J ends were trimmed by 3 bases and 2 bases, with 8 bases remaining between them. The CDR3 length is 14 residues. CDR1 SGHAT and CDR2 FQNNGV come from the germline V gene. The DNA of the CDR3 is TGTGCCAGCAGCTTTTTACAGGGCAATCAGCCCCAGCATTTT. It yields the protein CASSFLQGNQPQHF.

In its sample, this clone was seen once. J is TRBJ2-3 and V is TRBV6-2 or TRBV6-3; tentatively, D is TRBD1 (6 bases). Germline assignment: CDR1 MNHEY and CDR2 SVGEGT. CDR3 length: 13 residues. Trimming removed 2 bases at V and 4 bases at J, with 7 bases between. The DNA for the CDR3 is TGTGCCAGCAGTTACGCAGGGGCAGATACGCAGTATTTT. This codes for CASSYAGADTQYF.

The chain is built from TRBV7-9 and TRBJ1-2, with TRBD1 matching over 8 bases. The CDR3 length is 14 residues. The junction had 6 bases not matched to a gene; V was cut back by 5 bases and J by 4 bases. CDR1 and CDR2 (germline): SEHNR, FQNEAQ (reference sequence). CDR3 DNA: TGTGCCAGCAGCACGCAGGGGGCCCGCTATGGCTACACCTTC. Its translation: CASSTQGARYGYTF.

CDR3 sequence (DNA): TGTGCCAGCAGCTCACGGGCCACAGGGGAAAAACTGTTTTTT. It codes for CASSSRATGEKLFF. V usage is TRBV9 and J usage is TRBJ1-4; perhaps TRBD1 as D (6 bases). V was clipped by 4 bases and J by 8 bases, with 15 bases between them. The CDR3 is 14 amino acids. Germline V gene sequence: CDR1 SGDLS, CDR2 YYNGEE. The whole variable domain, filled in from reference TRBV9 and TRBJ1-4, reads DSGVTQTPKHLITATGQRVTLRCSPRSGDLSVYWYQQSLDQGLQFLIQYYNGEERAKGNILERFSAQQFPDLHSELNLSSLELGDSALYFCASSSRATGEKLFFGSGTQLSVL.

The gene calls are TRBV28 and TRBJ2-7, with 9 nucleotides matching TRBD1. Germline CDR1 reads MDHEN; CDR2 reads SYDVKM. Trimming at V came to 5 bases and at J to 2 bases, leaving 7 bases not matched to a gene. The CDR3 sequence is 15 residues long. CDR3 sequence (DNA): TGTGCCAGCAGTCCCTCCGGGACAGGGACCTACGAGCAGTACTTC. Translation: CASSPSGTGTYEQYF.

The V call is TRBV25-1, the J call TRBJ2-5, with 11 bases that match TRBD2. Per the germline V gene, CDR1 is MGHDK and CDR2 is SYGVNS. The trim removed 8 bases at V and 3 bases at J, leaving 5 bases unmatched. The CDR3 consists of 14 residues. DNA for the CDR3: TGTGCCAGCGGAGCACTAGCGGGGGAAGAGACCCAGTACTTC. This gives the protein CASGALAGEETQYF.

In this sample, this clone turned up once. CDR3 sequence reads: CASSFRGTGTEAFF. CDR3 DNA sequence: TGTGCCAGCAGCTTCCGGGGGACGGGCACTGAAGCTTTCTTT. The chain employs TRBV5-8 and TRBJ1-1, with TRBD1 as a possible D gene (5 bases). V lost 2 bases and J 4 bases, leaving 12 bases between the germline ends. The CDR3 spans 14 residues. The germline V gene encodes CDR1 SGHTS and CDR2 YDEGEE.

The V gene is TRBV9, the J gene TRBJ1-1; 9 nucleotides agree with TRBD1. Germline trimming cut 4 bases from V and 1 base from J; bases unmatched to any gene: 5. CDR1 is SGDLS and CDR2 is YYNGEE in the germline V gene. The CDR3 has 15 amino acids. The CDR3 nucleotides are TGTGCCAGCAGCCGTACGGGACAGGGGAACACTGAAGCTTTCTTT. This codes for CASSRTGQGNTEAFF.